This TCR beta chain was obtained from a study of long-term antiretroviral therapy in people with HIV. Points on this clone: Its antigen is currently unknown.

Prior to DNA extraction, the samples held about 0.95-10 million cryopreserved PBMC. immunoSEQ v3.0 was run at survey level. The table came from immunoSEQ multiplex PCR; TCRdb's copy has only in-frame clones and leaves some out. The sample records 20,000 to 25,000 clones, roughly 82% being singletons. CDR3 length: 15 amino acids. The germline V gene has CDR1 MDHEN and CDR2 SYDVKM. V was pared by 2 bases and J by 0 bases, with 8 bases between. Whole-study results and caveats: Clones that had undergone expansion before ART prevailed in the repertoire throughout all time points. Post-ART diversity increased but stayed below transplant donor controls. HIV repertoire CDR3 lengths ranged less widely than those of controls.

The material was unsorted PBMCs, obtained 0.3 years after starting antiretroviral therapy. The rearrangement joins TRBV28 to TRBJ1-5; D is uncertain. The TCR sequence derives from a man aged 50-60 years with HIV. In nucleotides, the CDR3 is TGTGCCAGCAGTTTAAGCAGCTATAGCAATCAGCCCCAGCATTTT. Encoded protein: CASSLSSYSNQPQHF.